This T cell receptor (beta chain) was identified during a study of T-cell memory formation after mild COVID-19. TCRdb re-called the 5' RACE reads with MiXCR, one entry per CDR3 protein. Of some 320,000 distinct CDR3 sequences in the sample, 15% to 20% were seen once. This clonotype was seen repeatedly, ten times or more. Its antigen is currently unknown. Whole-study results and caveats: Pre-infection memory held some responding clones, suggesting pre-existing cross-reactive T cells responded.

Deletions cut 1 base from V and 6 bases from J, with 11 bases between. This CDR3 spans 13 amino acids. Germline V gene lookup returns CDR1 SGHRS and CDR2 YFSETQ. This receptor was identified in a man younger than 35 who had mild COVID-19 (a few samples of this study predate the infection). Cell type and time point are not known. Material for sequencing was PBMCs or a T cell subset sorted from them (not recorded which). The chain carries TRBV5-1 and TRBJ2-7; D unclear. Here the CDR3 DNA reads TGCGCCAGCAGCTTGCTAAGTGCTACCGAGCAGTACGTC. Translation gives CASSLLSATEQYV.